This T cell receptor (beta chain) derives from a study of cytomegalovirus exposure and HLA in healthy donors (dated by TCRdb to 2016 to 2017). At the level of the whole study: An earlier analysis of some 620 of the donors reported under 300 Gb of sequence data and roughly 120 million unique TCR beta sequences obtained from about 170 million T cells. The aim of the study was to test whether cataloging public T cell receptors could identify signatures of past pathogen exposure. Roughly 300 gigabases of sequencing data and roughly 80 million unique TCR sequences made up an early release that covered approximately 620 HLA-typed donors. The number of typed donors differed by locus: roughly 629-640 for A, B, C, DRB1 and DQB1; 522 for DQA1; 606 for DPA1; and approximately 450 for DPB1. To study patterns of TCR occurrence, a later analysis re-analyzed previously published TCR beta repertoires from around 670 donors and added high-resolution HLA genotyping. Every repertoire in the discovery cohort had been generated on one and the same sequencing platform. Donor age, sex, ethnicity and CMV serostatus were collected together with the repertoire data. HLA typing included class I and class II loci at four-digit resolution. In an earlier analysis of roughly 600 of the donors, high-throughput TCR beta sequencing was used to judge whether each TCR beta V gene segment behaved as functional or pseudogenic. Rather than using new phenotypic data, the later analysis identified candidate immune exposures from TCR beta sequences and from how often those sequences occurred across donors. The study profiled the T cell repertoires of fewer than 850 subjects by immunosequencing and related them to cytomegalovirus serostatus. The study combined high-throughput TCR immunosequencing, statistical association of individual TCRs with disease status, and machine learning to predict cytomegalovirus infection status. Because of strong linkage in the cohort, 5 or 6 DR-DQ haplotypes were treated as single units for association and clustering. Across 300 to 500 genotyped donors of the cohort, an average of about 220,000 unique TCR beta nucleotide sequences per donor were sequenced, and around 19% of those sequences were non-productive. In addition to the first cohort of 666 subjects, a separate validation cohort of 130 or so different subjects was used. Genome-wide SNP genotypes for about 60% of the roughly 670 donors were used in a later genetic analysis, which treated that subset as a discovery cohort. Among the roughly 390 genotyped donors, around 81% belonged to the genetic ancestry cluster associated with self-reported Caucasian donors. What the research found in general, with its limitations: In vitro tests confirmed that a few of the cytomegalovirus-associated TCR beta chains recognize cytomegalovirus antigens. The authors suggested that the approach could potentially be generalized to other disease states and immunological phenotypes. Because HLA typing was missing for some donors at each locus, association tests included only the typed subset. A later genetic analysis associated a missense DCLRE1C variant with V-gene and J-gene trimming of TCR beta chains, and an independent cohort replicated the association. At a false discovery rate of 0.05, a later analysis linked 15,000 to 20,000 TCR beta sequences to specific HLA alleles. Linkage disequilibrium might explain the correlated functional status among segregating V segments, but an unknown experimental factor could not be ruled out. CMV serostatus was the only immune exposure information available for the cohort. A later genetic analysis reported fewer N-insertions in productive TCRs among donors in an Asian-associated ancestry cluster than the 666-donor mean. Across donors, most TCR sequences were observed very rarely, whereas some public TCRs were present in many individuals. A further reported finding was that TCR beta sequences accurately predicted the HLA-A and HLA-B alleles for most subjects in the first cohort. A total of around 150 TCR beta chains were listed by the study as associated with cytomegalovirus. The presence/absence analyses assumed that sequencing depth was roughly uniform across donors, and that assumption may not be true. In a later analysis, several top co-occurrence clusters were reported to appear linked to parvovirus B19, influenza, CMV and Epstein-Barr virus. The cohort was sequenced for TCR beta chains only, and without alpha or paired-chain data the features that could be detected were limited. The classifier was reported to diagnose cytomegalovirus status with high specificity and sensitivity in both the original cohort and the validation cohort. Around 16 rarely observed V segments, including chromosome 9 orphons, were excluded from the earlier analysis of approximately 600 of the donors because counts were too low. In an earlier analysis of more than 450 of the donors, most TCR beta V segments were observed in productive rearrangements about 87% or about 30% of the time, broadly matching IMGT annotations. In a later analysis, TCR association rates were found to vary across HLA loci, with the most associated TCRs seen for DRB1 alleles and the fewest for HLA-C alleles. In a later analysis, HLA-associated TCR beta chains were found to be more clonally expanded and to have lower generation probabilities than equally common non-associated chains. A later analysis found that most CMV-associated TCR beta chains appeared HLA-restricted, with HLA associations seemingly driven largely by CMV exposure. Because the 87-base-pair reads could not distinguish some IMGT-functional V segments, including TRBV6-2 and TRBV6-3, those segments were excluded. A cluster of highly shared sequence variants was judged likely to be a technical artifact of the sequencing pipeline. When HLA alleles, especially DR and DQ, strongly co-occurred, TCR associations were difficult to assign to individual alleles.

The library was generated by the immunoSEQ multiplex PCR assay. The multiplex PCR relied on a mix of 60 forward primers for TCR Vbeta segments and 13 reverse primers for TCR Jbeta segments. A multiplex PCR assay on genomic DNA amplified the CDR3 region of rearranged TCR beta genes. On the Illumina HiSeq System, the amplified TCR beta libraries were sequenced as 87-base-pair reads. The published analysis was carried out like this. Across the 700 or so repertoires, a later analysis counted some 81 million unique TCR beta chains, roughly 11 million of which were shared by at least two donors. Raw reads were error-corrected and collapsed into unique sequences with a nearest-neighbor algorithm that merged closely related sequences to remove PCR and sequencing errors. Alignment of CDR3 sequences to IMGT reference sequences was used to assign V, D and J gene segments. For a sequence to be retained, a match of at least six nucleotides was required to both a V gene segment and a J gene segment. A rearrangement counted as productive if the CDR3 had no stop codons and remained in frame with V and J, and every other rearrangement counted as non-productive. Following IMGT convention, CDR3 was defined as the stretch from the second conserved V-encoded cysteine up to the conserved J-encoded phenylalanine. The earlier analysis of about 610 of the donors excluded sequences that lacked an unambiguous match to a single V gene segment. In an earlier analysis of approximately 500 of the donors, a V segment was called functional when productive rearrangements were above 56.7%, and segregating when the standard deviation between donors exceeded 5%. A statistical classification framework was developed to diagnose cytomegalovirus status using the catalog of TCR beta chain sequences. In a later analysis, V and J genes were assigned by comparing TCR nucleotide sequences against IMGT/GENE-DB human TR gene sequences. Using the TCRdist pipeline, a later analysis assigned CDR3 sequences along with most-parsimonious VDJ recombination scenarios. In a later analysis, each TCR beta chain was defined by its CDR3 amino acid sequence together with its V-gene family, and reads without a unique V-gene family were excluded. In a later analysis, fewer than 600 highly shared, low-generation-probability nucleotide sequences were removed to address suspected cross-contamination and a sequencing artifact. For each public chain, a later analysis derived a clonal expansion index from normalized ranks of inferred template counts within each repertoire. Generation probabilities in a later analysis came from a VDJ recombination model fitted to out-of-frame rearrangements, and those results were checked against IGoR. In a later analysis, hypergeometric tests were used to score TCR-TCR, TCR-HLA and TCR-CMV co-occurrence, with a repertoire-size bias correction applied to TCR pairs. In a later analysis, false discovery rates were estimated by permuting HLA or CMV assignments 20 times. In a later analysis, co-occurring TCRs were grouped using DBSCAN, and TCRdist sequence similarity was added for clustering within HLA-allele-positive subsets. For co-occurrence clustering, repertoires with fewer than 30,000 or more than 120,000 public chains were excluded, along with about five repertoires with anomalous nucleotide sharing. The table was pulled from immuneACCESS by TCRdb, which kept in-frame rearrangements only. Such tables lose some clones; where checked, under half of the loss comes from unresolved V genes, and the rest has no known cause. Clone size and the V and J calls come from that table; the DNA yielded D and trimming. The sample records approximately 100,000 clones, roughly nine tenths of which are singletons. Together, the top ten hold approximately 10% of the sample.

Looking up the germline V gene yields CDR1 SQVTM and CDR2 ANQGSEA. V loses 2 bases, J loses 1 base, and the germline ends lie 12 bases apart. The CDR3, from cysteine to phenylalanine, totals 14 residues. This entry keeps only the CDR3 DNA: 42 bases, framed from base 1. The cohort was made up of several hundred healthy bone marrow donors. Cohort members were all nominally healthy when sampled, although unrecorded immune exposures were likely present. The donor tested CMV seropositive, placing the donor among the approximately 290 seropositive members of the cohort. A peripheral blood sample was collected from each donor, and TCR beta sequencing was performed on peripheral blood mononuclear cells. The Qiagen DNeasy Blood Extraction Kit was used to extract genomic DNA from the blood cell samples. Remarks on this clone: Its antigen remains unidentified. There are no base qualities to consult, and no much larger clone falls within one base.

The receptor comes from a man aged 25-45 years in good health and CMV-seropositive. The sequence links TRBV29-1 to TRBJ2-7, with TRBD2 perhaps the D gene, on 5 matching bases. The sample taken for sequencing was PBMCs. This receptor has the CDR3 CSVELGSGSYEQYF. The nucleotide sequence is TGCAGCGTTGAACTAGGAAGCGGTTCCTACGAGCAGTACTTC.